This T cell receptor beta chain is from a study of blood T cell dynamics during melanoma immunotherapy. Study-level findings and limits: PBMC repertoires of eventual disease-control patients split at W3 into clonality or diversity gains.

About this clone itself: Its antigen is currently unknown.

Time point denoted: pre-treatment baseline. Method: immunoSEQ multiplex PCR; TCRdb's copy keeps in-frame clones and lacks some. The sample holds some 13,000 clones; roughly 86% are singletons and the top ten take roughly 4%. The CDR3 sequence is 12 residues long. The V end was cut by 2 bases, the J end by 10 bases, with 9 bases between. Germline lookup yields CDR1 SGHVS and CDR2 FQNEAQ. The sequenced sample was blood, obtained from a patient treated with checkpoint blockade. V gene TRBV7-8 combines with J gene TRBJ2-1; possible D gene TRBD2, 5 bases. The clonotype originates from a human donor with melanoma. The DNA for the CDR3 is TGTGCCAGCAGCTTAAGCCGAGGGGAGCAGTTCTTC. This gives the protein CASSLSRGEQFF. Based on the CDR3 plus reference TRBV7-8 and TRBJ2-1, the full variable domain is GAGVSQSPRYKVAKRGQDVALRCDPISGHVSLFWYQQALGQGPEFLTYFQNEAQLDKSGLPSDRFFAERPEGSVSTLKIQRTQQEDSAVYLCASSLSRGEQFFGPGTRLTVL.